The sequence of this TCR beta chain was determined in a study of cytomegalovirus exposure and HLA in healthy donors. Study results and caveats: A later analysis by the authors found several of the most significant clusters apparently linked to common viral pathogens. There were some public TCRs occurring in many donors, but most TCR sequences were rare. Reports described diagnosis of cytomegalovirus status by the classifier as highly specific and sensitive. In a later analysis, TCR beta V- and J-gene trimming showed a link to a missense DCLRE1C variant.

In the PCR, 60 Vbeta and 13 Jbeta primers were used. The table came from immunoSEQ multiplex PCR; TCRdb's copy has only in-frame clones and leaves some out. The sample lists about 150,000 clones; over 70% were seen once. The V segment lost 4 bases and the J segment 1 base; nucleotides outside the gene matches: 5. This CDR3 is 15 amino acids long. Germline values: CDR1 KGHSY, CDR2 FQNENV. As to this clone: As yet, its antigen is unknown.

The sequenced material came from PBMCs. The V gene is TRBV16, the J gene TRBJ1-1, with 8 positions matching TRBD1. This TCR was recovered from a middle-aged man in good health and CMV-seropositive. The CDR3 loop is CASSRRTGTNTEAFF. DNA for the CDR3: TGTGCCAGCAGCCGTCGGACAGGGACGAACACTGAAGCTTTCTTT.